This TCR beta chain was observed in a study of blood T cell repertoires in COVID-19. Study as a whole: Samples of COVID-19 (acute and convalescent) were obtained from the United States, Italy and Spain. Sources were T cells, B-cell-depleted T cells, or PBMCs; the material itself was cDNA or gDNA.

This CDR3 has 14 residues. Germline lookup yields CDR1 MNHNS and CDR2 SASEGT. The V gene lost 2 bases and the J gene lost 4 bases, with 11 bases spanning the gap. Under the authors' procedure: Estimation of nucleated cell counts was performed using reference gene primer amplification. TCRdb's copy holds only in-frame clones and misses some; the assay was immunoSEQ multiplex PCR. The D gene and trimming were derived from the DNA, and the V and J assignments and clone size from that table. Of about 93,000 clones listed, about nine tenths are singletons. Material: peripheral blood. The J gene is TRBJ1-2, the V gene TRBV6-1; D possibly corresponds to TRBD1 (6 bases). The receptor's source is a human donor with active COVID-19. The donor label of this sample is uncertain. Here the CDR3 reads CASSERGASYGYTF. The DNA for the CDR3 is TGTGCCAGCAGTGAACGGGGGGCGAGCTATGGCTACACCTTC.